This T cell receptor (beta chain) was captured in a study of shared clonotypes between healthy human individuals. Several immunoSEQ 96-well plates shared each subset's DNA, each plate a replicate. Ten immunoSEQ deep assay plates held the unsorted PBMC DNA. Original processing methods: Filtering of immunoSEQ junctional sequences could not match full-length read filtering. Sequenced by immunoSEQ multiplex PCR; TCRdb stores in-frame clones only, minus some. From that table come the V and J calls and clone size; the DNA was used to work out D and trimming. The sample shows some 470,000 clones, 75% to 85% of them seen only once. Unsorted samples drew genomic DNA from roughly 96 million PBMCs. Looked up from germline, CDR1 is MNHEY and CDR2 is SMNVEV (reference sequence). The junction had 8 bases not matched to a gene; V was cut back by 5 bases and J by 6 bases. CDR3 size: 15 residues. This clone came up a few times.

The specimen was PBMCs. The chain combines TRBV27 with TRBJ2-7, with 12 bases aligning to TRBD2. The clonotype comes from a woman between 40 and 50 years old in good health. Some clones in this sample may be carry-over from other donors' samples. The CDR3 reads CASSPRLAGVLEQYF. For the CDR3, the DNA is TGTGCCAGCAGTCCTAGACTAGCGGGAGTCCTCGAGCAGTACTTC.